This passage covers 6 T cell receptor beta chains from one sample sequenced in a study of blood T cell repertoires in COVID-19. Produced via immunoSEQ multiplex PCR; TCRdb's table is partial and in-frame only. The sample records hundreds of thousands of clones, 88% being singletons. What was sequenced was peripheral blood. These receptors were taken from a woman in her sixties or seventies with COVID-19, enrolled during active disease.

This clone appeared a single time. The chain carries TRBV2 and TRBJ2-5; possible D gene TRBD2, 6 bases. Looked up from germline, CDR1 is SNHLY and CDR2 is FYNNEI. The CDR3 is made up of 14 amino acids. Trimming left V 8 bases short and J 5 bases short, with 18 bases between. The CDR3 DNA sequence: TGTGCCAGCTCGTTTTCTACTAGCACGGAGACCCAGTACTTC. Encoded protein: CASSFSTSTETQYF.

This clone was seen a single time. The chain couples TRBV7-3 to TRBJ2-2; the D gene is possibly TRBD2 (5 bases). The germline V gene has CDR1 SGHTA and CDR2 FQGTGA. The CDR3 consists of 16 residues. The ends were cut back, 1 base at V and 4 bases at J, with 13 bases in the middle. In DNA form, the CDR3 reads TGTGCCAGCAGCTTAAACTTTCTGGCGGGCACCGGGGAGCTGTTTTTT. The encoded protein is CASSLNFLAGTGELFF. Filled out from reference TRBV7-3 and TRBJ2-2, the complete variable domain reads GAGVSQTPSNKVTEKGKYVELRCDPISGHTALYWYRQSLGQGPEFLIYFQGTGAADDSGLPNDRFFAVRPEGSVSTLKIQRTERGDSAVYLCASSLNFLAGTGELFFGEGSRLTVL.

This clone was picked up one time. The chain's CDR3 is CASSESGGYGYTF. CDR3 sequence (DNA): TGCGCCAGCAGTGAGTCCGGTGGCTATGGCTACACCTTC. The chain combines TRBV10-1 with TRBJ1-2, with no clear D. V lost 0 bases, J lost 4 bases, and 6 bases lay in between. The CDR3 runs 13 residues. Per germline, CDR1 WNHNN and CDR2 SYGVQD (reference sequence).

The chain recombines TRBV24-1 with TRBJ1-1; possible D gene TRBD1, 5 bases. Germline V gene sequence: CDR1 KGHDR, CDR2 SFDVKD. The V gene lost 6 bases and the J gene lost 4 bases, with 11 bases spanning the gap. The CDR3 spans 13 residues. CDR3 loop: CATSNGGSTEAFF. CDR3 bases: TGTGCCACCAGTAACGGGGGAAGCACTGAAGCTTTCTTT.

The rearrangement uses TRBV2 and TRBJ2-7; 9 positions match TRBD2. V gave up 4 bases and J gave up 6 bases; unmatched junction bases: 4. The CDR3 loop spans 13 amino acids. The germline CDR1 and CDR2 sequences are SNHLY and FYNNEI. For the CDR3, the DNA is TGTGCCAGCAGTGTGGAGCGGGGGGCCGAGCAGTACTTC. This codes for CASSVERGAEQYF.

V and J are TRBV6-6 and TRBJ2-5; D possibly corresponds to TRBD1 (6 bases). V lost 5 bases to trimming and J lost 5 bases, with 18 bases between them. Germline V lookup: CDR1 MNHNY, CDR2 SVGAGI (reference sequence). The CDR3 has 15 amino acids. CDR3 nucleotide sequence: TGTGCCAGCAGTCCAGGGGCGGGTCCGCGGGAGACCCAGTACTTC. Protein product: CASSPGAGPRETQYF.